The rows below give T cell receptor beta chains drawn from one sample of a study of blood T cell repertoires in COVID-19. Sequencing used immunoSEQ multiplex PCR; TCRdb keeps in-frame clones, though not all of them. The table records 80,000 or so clones, 80% of them present only once. Specimen: peripheral blood. Source of these receptors: a woman aged 70-85 years with acute or convalescent COVID-19. CDR3s include the opening cysteine and the closing phenylalanine or tryptophan. Each record gives: J gene, clone size, D gene, V gene, CDR3 protein, CDR3 DNA. A D gene is named only where the DNA matches it firmly. Rows give clone size only sometimes, using once, few, many, or a class for an expanded clone.

TRBJ2-7	NA	TRBD2	TRBV9	CASSPPSGGTHEQYF	TGTGCCAGCAGTCCACCTAGCGGGGGGACTCACGAGCAGTACTTC
TRBJ2-1	NA	TRBD2	TRBV7-2	CASSLVSGGRTEQFF	TGTGCCAGCAGCTTAGTCTCGGGGGGAAGGACGGAGCAGTTCTTC
TRBJ2-1	few	NA	TRBV3-1/TRBV3-2	CASSPYGGGYNEQFF	TGTGCCAGCAGCCCTTATGGTGGGGGGTACAATGAGCAGTTCTTC
TRBJ2-5	NA	TRBD1	TRBV6-2/TRBV6-3	CASSLQGQGLTETQYF	TGTGCCAGCAGTCTCCAAGGACAGGGGTTGACGGAGACCCAGTACTTC
TRBJ1-2	NA	TRBD1	TRBV5-6	CASTNRGPNYGYTF	TGTGCCAGCACCAACAGGGGGCCGAACTATGGCTACACCTTC
TRBJ1-2	once	NA	TRBV4-3	CASSQDLVDKSYGYTF	TGCGCCAGCAGCCAAGATCTAGTGGACAAGTCCTATGGCTACACCTTC
TRBJ1-4	NA	TRBD1	TRBV5-6	CASSFRTGIGTNEKLFF	TGTGCCAGCAGCTTTAGGACAGGGATCGGAACTAATGAAAAACTGTTTTTT
TRBJ2-7	NA	NA	TRBV5-1	CASSLDSALVYEQYF	TGCGCCAGCAGCTTAGACAGCGCTCTTGTTTACGAGCAGTACTTC
TRBJ1-2	NA	NA	TRBV4-1	CASSQTGGDGYTF	TGCGCCAGCAGCCAAACGGGGGGCGATGGCTACACCTTC
TRBJ1-5	NA	TRBD1	TRBV7-6	CASSTGQGSPYSNQPQHF	TGTGCCAGCAGTACCGGACAGGGGTCCCCTTATAGCAATCAGCCCCAGCATTTT
TRBJ1-6	NA	TRBD1	TRBV5-1	CASSFQGQDSPLHF	TGCGCCAGCAGCTTCCAAGGACAGGATTCACCCCTCCACTTT
TRBJ1-1	NA	TRBD1	TRBV4-2	CASQPQLTGVAEAFF	TGTGCCAGCCAACCCCAGTTGACAGGGGTCGCTGAAGCTTTCTTT
TRBJ1-2	few	TRBD1	TRBV19	CASSIMDRVYGYTF	TGTGCCAGTAGTATAATGGACAGGGTCTATGGCTACACCTTC
TRBJ2-3	NA	TRBD1	TRBV7-2	CASSDIGQGAGTQYF	TGTGCCAGCAGCGACATCGGACAGGGGGCCGGTACGCAGTATTTT
TRBJ1-1	once	TRBD1	TRBV6-6	CASSVGTGWDTEAFF	TGTGCCAGCAGTGTCGGGACAGGGTGGGATACTGAAGCTTTCTTT
TRBJ1-2	NA	NA	TRBV19	CASSIRAGPVGYTF	TGTGCCAGTAGTATTAGAGCAGGTCCCGTGGGCTACACCTTC
TRBJ2-3	NA	NA	TRBV4-1	CASSQGRGSTDTQYF	TGCGCCAGCAGCCAAGGACGGGGGAGCACAGATACGCAGTATTTT
TRBJ1-5	NA	TRBD1	TRBV5-1	CASSLGTGGSNQPQHF	TGCGCCAGCAGCCTCGGGACAGGAGGCAGCAATCAGCCCCAGCATTTT
TRBJ1-5	NA	TRBD1	TRBV29-1	CSVRVQGARQPQHF	TGCAGCGTCCGCGTACAGGGGGCAAGGCAGCCCCAGCATTTT
TRBJ1-4	NA	TRBD1	TRBV7-9	CASSPGQDLNEKLFF	TGTGCCAGCAGCCCCGGACAGGACCTTAATGAAAAACTGTTTTTT
TRBJ2-7	many	NA	TRBV6-5	CASRTWSNEQYF	TGTGCCAGCAGGACTTGGTCCAACGAGCAGTACTTC
TRBJ2-7	NA	NA	TRBV11-2	CASRQTQNEQYF	TGTGCCAGCAGACAAACCCAGAACGAGCAGTACTTC
TRBJ2-2	NA	TRBD2	TRBV27	CAAAGGANTGELFF	TGTGCCGCGGCGGGGGGAGCGAACACCGGGGAGCTGTTTTTT
TRBJ2-2	NA	NA	TRBV24-1	CATSDAAGVTGELFF	TGTGCCACCAGTGACGCGGCAGGGGTCACCGGGGAGCTGTTTTTT
TRBJ2-2	NA	TRBD2	TRBV24-1	CATMPAGGQAGELFF	TGTGCCACCATGCCCGCGGGGGGGCAGGCCGGGGAGCTGTTTTTT
TRBJ1-4	NA	TRBD1	TRBV5-1	CASSVQGGSATNEKLFF	TGCGCCAGCAGCGTGCAGGGGGGTTCTGCAACTAATGAAAAACTGTTTTTT